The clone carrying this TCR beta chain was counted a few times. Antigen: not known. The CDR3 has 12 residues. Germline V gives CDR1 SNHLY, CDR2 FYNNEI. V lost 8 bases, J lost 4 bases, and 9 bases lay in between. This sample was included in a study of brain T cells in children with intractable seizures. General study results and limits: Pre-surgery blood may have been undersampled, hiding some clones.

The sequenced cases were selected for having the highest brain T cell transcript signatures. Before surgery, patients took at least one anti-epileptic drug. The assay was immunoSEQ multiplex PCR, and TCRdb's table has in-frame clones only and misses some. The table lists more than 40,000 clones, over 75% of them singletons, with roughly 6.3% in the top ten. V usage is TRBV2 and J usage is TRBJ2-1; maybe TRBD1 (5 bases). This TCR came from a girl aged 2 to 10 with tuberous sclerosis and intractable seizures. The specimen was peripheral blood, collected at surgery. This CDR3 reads CASQTGYNEQFF. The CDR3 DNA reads TGTGCCAGCCAAACAGGTTACAATGAGCAGTTCTTC.